Listed below are T cell receptor beta chains from one sample, sequenced in a study of CD8 T cells in ankylosing spondylitis. One entry per CDR3 protein results from TCRdb running MiXCR on the 5' RACE reads. The table lists about 110,000 distinct CDR3 sequences, less than 25% of them singletons, with 9% to 15% in the top ten. Specimen: synovial fluid, either unsorted or a sorted T cell fraction (not recorded which). The source of these receptors is a male donor with ankylosing spondylitis. The CDR3 runs from the conserved cysteine through the conserved F or W. A D gene is named only where the DNA matches it firmly. Size is omitted from some rows. Given values are once, few, many or a class for expanded clones.

abundance	v_gene	d_gene	j_gene	CDR3aa	CDR3nt
-	TRBV7-2	-	TRBJ2-7	CASSLVSGSSYEQYF	TGTGCCAGCAGCTTAGTCTCCGGCAGCTCCTACGAGCAGTACTTC
-	TRBV6-5	TRBD1	TRBJ1-5	CASSNSFRGTGEQPQHF	TGTGCCAGCAGTAACTCGTTTAGGGGGACAGGGGAACAGCCCCAGCATTTT
-	TRBV7-2	TRBD2	TRBJ2-1	CASSPDRLAGGNEQFF	TGTGCCAGCAGCCCTGACCGACTAGCGGGAGGTAATGAGCAGTTCTTC
-	TRBV5-4	TRBD2	TRBJ2-7	CASSLGVREGFYEQYF	TGTGCCAGCAGCTTAGGTGTGCGGGAGGGGTTCTACGAGCAGTACTTC
few	TRBV28	TRBD2	TRBJ2-3	CASSPRLAGGTDTQYF	TGTGCCAGCAGCCCCCGACTAGCGGGAGGGACAGATACGCAGTATTTT
-	TRBV12-3/TRBV12-4	-	TRBJ1-3	CASGRNTIYF	TGTGCCAGCGGGAGAAACACCATATATTTT
few	TRBV7-9	-	TRBJ1-2	CASSPDSTYGYTF	TGTGCCAGCAGCCCCGACAGCACCTATGGCTACACCTTC
few	TRBV7-9	-	TRBJ2-3	CASSSTGDTQYF	TGTGCCAGCAGCTCGACCGGAGATACGCAGTATTTT
few	TRBV20-1	TRBD2	TRBJ2-3	CSATPISGGLTDTQYF	TGCAGTGCTACCCCTATATCGGGAGGTCTCACAGATACGCAGTATTTT
few	TRBV7-9	TRBD1	TRBJ1-4	CASSPRGRGDEKLFF	TGTGCCAGCAGCCCCAGGGGGCGCGGGGATGAAAAACTGTTTTTT
-	TRBV5-1	TRBD1	TRBJ1-1	CASSLEGAATEAFF	TGCGCCAGCAGCTTGGAGGGGGCGGCCACTGAAGCTTTCTTT
-	TRBV15	-	TRBJ1-1	CATSPIREWRMNTEAFF	TGTGCCACCAGTCCCATCCGGGAGTGGCGGATGAACACTGAAGCTTTCTTT
few	TRBV27	-	TRBJ1-1	CASSLSIPGLKNTEAFF	TGTGCCAGCAGTTTATCGATACCGGGACTCAAGAACACTGAAGCTTTCTTT
-	TRBV6-1	-	TRBJ1-5	CASRVRARSNQPQHF	TGTGCCAGCAGAGTCAGGGCGCGTAGCAATCAGCCCCAGCATTTT
few	TRBV6-2/TRBV6-3	-	TRBJ1-1	CASSSRQAVSLNTEAFF	TGTGCCAGCAGTTCCCGACAGGCCGTGTCTTTGAACACTGAAGCTTTCTTT
-	TRBV20-1	TRBD2	TRBJ2-1	CSARDAGESYNEQFF	TGCAGTGCTAGAGATGCGGGAGAGTCGTACAATGAGCAGTTCTTC
few	TRBV19	-	TRBJ2-1	CASSARRGNEQFF	TGTGCCAGTAGCGCCCGGAGAGGGAATGAGCAGTTCTTC
few	TRBV2	-	TRBJ1-1	CASSASWGDTEAFF	TGTGCCAGCAGTGCCTCCTGGGGGGACACTGAAGCTTTCTTT
few	TRBV20-1	-	TRBJ1-1	CSALGQVYTEAFF	TGCAGTGCCTTGGGTCAAGTCTACACTGAAGCTTTCTTT
-	TRBV20-1	TRBD2	TRBJ2-3	CSARREGASGSTDTQYF	TGCAGTGCTAGACGGGAAGGGGCTAGCGGGAGCACAGATACGCAGTATTTT
medium-sized	TRBV4-1	-	TRBJ1-2	CASSQGKEWYGYTF	TGCGCCAGCAGCCAAGGAAAGGAATGGTATGGCTACACCTTC
-	TRBV19	-	TRBJ1-3	CASSLDSAGNTIYF	TGTGCCAGTAGTTTAGACAGCGCTGGAAACACCATATATTTT
many	TRBV12-3/TRBV12-4	-	TRBJ2-3	CASSVREGTQYF	TGTGCCAGCAGTGTCCGGGAAGGTACGCAGTATTTT
many	TRBV7-8	-	TRBJ2-2	CASSLDRPGELFF	TGTGCCAGCAGCTTAGATCGCCCCGGGGAGCTGTTTTTT
-	TRBV20-1	-	TRBJ1-6	CSAREEYNSPLHF	TGCAGTGCTAGAGAGGAATATAATTCACCCCTCCACTTT
few	TRBV7-6	TRBD1	TRBJ1-2	CASSRGQGAHSGYTF	TGTGCCAGCAGCCGTGGACAGGGGGCGCATTCTGGCTACACCTTC
many	TRBV4-2	-	TRBJ1-3	CASSLSAGNTIYF	TGTGCCAGCAGTCTAAGCGCCGGAAACACCATATATTTT
-	TRBV2	TRBD1	TRBJ1-2	CASSEAGTGTLQNYGYTF	TGTGCCAGCAGTGAAGCTGGGACAGGGACTCTCCAGAACTATGGCTACACCTTC
few	TRBV18	-	TRBJ2-1	CASFLEVDLNEQFF	TGTGCCAGCTTCCTCGAGGTCGATCTCAATGAGCAGTTCTTC
once	TRBV12-3/TRBV12-4	TRBD2	TRBJ2-2	CASSFTSAITGELFF	TGTGCCAGCAGTTTCACTAGCGCGATCACCGGGGAGCTGTTTTTT
-	TRBV24-1	-	TRBJ2-7	CATSDGNHYEQYF	TGTGCCACCAGTGATGGTAATCACTACGAGCAGTACTTC
-	TRBV2	-	TRBJ2-1	CASSLLLKAFF	TGTGCCAGCAGTTTACTACTAAAAGCGTTCTTC
-	TRBV7-2	-	TRBJ2-3	CASSTRGVGWTDTQYF	TGTGCCAGCAGCACCCGCGGAGTTGGTTGGACAGATACGCAGTATTTT
few	TRBV7-2	-	TRBJ2-7	CASSLGRAYEQYF	TGTGCCAGCAGCTTAGGACGGGCCTACGAGCAGTACTTC
few	TRBV20-1	TRBD2	TRBJ2-3	CSASDTGTIPTDTQYF	TGCAGTGCTAGTGATACCGGGACTATACCCACAGATACGCAGTATTTT
few	TRBV6-1	TRBD2	TRBJ2-1	CASTSGRYYNEQFF	TGTGCCAGCACTAGCGGGAGGTACTACAATGAGCAGTTCTTC
few	TRBV27	TRBD1	TRBJ1-1	CASSPWDRITKGLNTEAFF	TGTGCCAGCTCCCCTTGGGACAGGATTACTAAAGGATTGAACACTGAAGCTTTCTTT
once	TRBV10-3	TRBD1	TRBJ1-1	CAIARQGNTEAFF	TGTGCCATCGCCCGACAGGGGAACACTGAAGCTTTCTTT
-	TRBV10-3	TRBD1	TRBJ1-5	CAISESTGDQPQHF	TGTGCCATCAGTGAGTCTACAGGGGATCAGCCCCAGCATTTT
-	TRBV6-1	TRBD2	TRBJ2-1	CASSPTSGSSSYNEQFF	TGTGCCAGCAGTCCGACTAGCGGGTCGAGCTCCTACAATGAGCAGTTCTTC
many	TRBV19	-	TRBJ2-5	CASSSTGSGKETQYF	TGTGCCAGTAGTTCTACGGGTAGCGGCAAAGAGACCCAGTACTTC
few	TRBV20-1	TRBD2	TRBJ2-1	CSARDSSGRPQFF	TGCAGTGCTAGAGATTCTAGCGGGAGGCCGCAGTTCTTC
few	TRBV18	-	TRBJ1-4	CASSPGQREGEKLFF	TGTGCCAGCTCACCCGGACAGCGTGAGGGAGAAAAACTGTTTTTT
-	TRBV19	TRBD1	TRBJ1-4	CASSSPGQTHEKLFF	TGTGCCAGTAGTTCTCCGGGACAGACACATGAAAAACTGTTTTTT
-	TRBV12-3/TRBV12-4	TRBD2	TRBJ2-1	CASSPILAGGGEQFF	TGTGCCAGCAGTCCGATACTAGCGGGAGGAGGTGAGCAGTTCTTC
once	TRBV9	-	TRBJ2-7	CASSVAGSYEQYF	TGTGCCAGCAGCGTAGCCGGGTCCTACGAGCAGTACTTC
few	TRBV29-1	-	TRBJ2-1	CSLRQSSYNEQFF	TGCAGCCTTCGACAGAGCTCCTACAATGAGCAGTTCTTC
few	TRBV3-1	TRBD2	TRBJ2-1	CASSPGLAGVNEQFF	TGTGCCAGCAGCCCTGGGCTAGCGGGAGTAAATGAGCAGTTCTTC
few	TRBV3-1	-	TRBJ2-7	CASSQGVVGLNYEQYF	TGTGCCAGCAGCCAAGGAGTAGTGGGACTGAACTACGAGCAGTACTTC
few	TRBV7-8	TRBD1	TRBJ1-1	CASSLVQGAMNTEAFF	TGTGCCAGCAGCTTAGTACAGGGGGCCATGAACACTGAAGCTTTCTTT
-	TRBV14	-	TRBJ2-1	CASSQAIWSYNEQFF	TGTGCCAGCAGCCAAGCCATATGGTCCTACAATGAGCAGTTCTTC
many	TRBV5-1	TRBD2	TRBJ2-5	CASSIAGAGQETQYF	TGCGCCAGCAGCATAGCGGGAGCGGGACAAGAGACCCAGTACTTC
-	TRBV20-1	-	TRBJ1-6	CSARGGREGSPLHF	TGCAGTGCTAGAGGGGGGAGGGAAGGTTCACCCCTCCACTTT
-	TRBV10-3	-	TRBJ1-1	CAISESSLNTEAFF	TGTGCCATCAGTGAGTCTAGTTTGAACACTGAAGCTTTCTTT
few	TRBV12-3/TRBV12-4	-	TRBJ1-2	CASRSRGGTFYGYTF	TGTGCCAGCAGATCCCGAGGAGGGACCTTCTATGGCTACACCTTC
few	TRBV4-2	TRBD2	TRBJ2-2	CASSQAKPGTSGIGELFF	TGTGCCAGCAGCCAAGCGAAGCCCGGGACTAGCGGGATCGGGGAGCTGTTTTTT
few	TRBV25-1	TRBD1	TRBJ2-1	CASSDHPGTGVYNEQFF	TGTGCCAGCAGTGACCATCCCGGGACAGGGGTCTACAATGAGCAGTTCTTC
-	TRBV20-1	-	TRBJ1-2	CSASSGAGYTF	TGCAGTGCTAGTTCGGGCGCTGGCTACACCTTC
many	TRBV5-1	-	TRBJ2-3	CASSPGLSRPPDTQYF	TGCGCCAGCAGCCCTGGACTATCCCGTCCCCCAGATACGCAGTATTTT
-	TRBV14	-	TRBJ1-2	CASSRLHHEVLSGYTF	TGTGCCAGCAGCCGCCTCCACCACGAGGTTCTCTCTGGCTACACCTTC